The present T cell receptor beta chain was sequenced within a study of human thymus T cells. Thymus was obtained from resections taken during corrective heart surgery. This CDR3 is built from 17 residues. J lost 3 bases, V lost 6 bases, and 16 bases had no gene match. Germline V gene sequence: CDR1 MDHEN, CDR2 SYDVKM. Method: immunoSEQ multiplex PCR; TCRdb's copy keeps in-frame clones and lacks some. The top ten clones hold roughly 0.03% of a sample with 78,000 or so clones, nearly 98% of them seen once. Sequenced input: thymus tissue. V and J are TRBV28 and TRBJ1-1, with 7 bases aligning to TRBD1. This sequence originates from a boy younger than two with a congenital heart defect but otherwise immunologically healthy. The CDR3 region is CASRLGHRGRVDTEAFF. For the CDR3, the DNA is TGTGCCAGCAGACTGGGGCACAGGGGAAGGGTGGACACTGAAGCTTTCTTT.